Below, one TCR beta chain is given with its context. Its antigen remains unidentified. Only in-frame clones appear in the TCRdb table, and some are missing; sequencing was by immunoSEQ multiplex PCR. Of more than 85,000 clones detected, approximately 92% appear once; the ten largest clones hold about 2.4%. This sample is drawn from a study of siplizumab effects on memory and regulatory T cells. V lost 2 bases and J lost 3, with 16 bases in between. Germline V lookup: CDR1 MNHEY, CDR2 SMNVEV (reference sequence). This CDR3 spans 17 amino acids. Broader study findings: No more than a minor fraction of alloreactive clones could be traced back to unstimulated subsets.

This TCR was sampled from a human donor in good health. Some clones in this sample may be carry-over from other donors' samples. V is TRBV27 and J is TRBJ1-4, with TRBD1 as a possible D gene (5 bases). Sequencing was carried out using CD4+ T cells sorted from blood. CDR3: CASSLTLPAGSNEKLFF. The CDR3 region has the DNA TGTGCCAGCAGTTTAACTCTTCCGGCAGGGTCTAATGAAAAACTGTTTTTT.